The 12 T cell receptor beta chains below all came from one sample that was sequenced in a study of cytomegalovirus exposure and HLA in healthy donors (dated by TCRdb to about 2017). Preparation of the library involved the immunoSEQ multiplex PCR assay. For the multiplex PCR, a mixture combining 60 forward primers for TCR Vbeta segments and 13 reverse primers for TCR Jbeta segments was used. This is the immuneACCESS table as TCRdb keeps it, with only in-frame sequences that have V and J called. A part of the clones is gone; compared with another copy, unresolved V genes explain less than half, and the rest is unexplained. This sample comprises about 62,000 clones, 75% of them detected only once. The top ten clones comprise about 7.8% of the sample. Sequenced: PBMCs. The receptors here all came from a man between 60 and 70 years old in good health and CMV-seropositive.

V usage is TRBV10-3 and J usage is TRBJ1-4; D possibly corresponds to TRBD1 (5 bases). The CDR3 runs to 16 residues. V lost 3 bases and J 0 bases, leaving 11 bases between the germline ends. Germline CDR1 and CDR2: ENHRY and SYGVKD. CDR3 in DNA: TGTGCCATCAGTGATGACAGCCGTGCAACTAATGAAAAACTGTTTTTT. Protein sequence: CAISDDSRATNEKLFF.

This clone has a handful of counts. This chain connects TRBV7-9 to TRBJ1-3; TRBD1 matches 7 bases. This CDR3 is built from 16 residues. Germline V CDR1 and CDR2: SEHNR, FQNEAQ (reference sequence). Trimming cost V 2 bases and J 3 bases; bases outside gene matches: 7. This CDR3 reads CASSLSQGGLGNTIYF. CDR3 in DNA: TGTGCCAGCAGCTTATCCCAGGGGGGACTTGGAAACACCATATATTTT.

This sequence joins TRBV9 and TRBJ2-4; 8 bases match TRBD2. Looked up from germline, CDR1 is SGDLS and CDR2 is YYNGEE. CDR3 length: 16 residues. V lost 3 bases and J lost 5; bases outside the gene matches: 10. DNA for the CDR3: TGTGCCAGCAGCGCATTCGGGGGGGCCTTAGAAAACATTCAGTACTTC. Translated: CASSAFGGALENIQYF.

The chain is built from TRBV4-1 and TRBJ2-7; TRBD2 matches at 8 bases. The germline V gene encodes CDR1 MGHRA and CDR2 YSYEKL. V was pared by 8 bases and J by 4 bases, with 13 bases of the junction left unmatched. This CDR3 has 15 amino acids. CDR3 sequence reads: CASASFSGAGYEQYF. The CDR3 DNA reads as TGCGCCAGCGCCTCTTTTAGCGGGGCCGGTTACGAGCAGTACTTC.

This clone was observed once. The chain employs TRBV21-1 and TRBJ2-5; no DNA check was done on the table's D call, TRBD2. TRBV21-1 is designated a pseudogene. There are 15 residues in the CDR3. CDR3 in DNA: TGTGCCAGCAGCAAACGGGGGACTCCTACGGGTGCCCAGTACTTC. Translating gives CASSKRGTPTGAQYF.

The V call is TRBV11-3, the J call TRBJ2-7; a possible D gene is TRBD1 (6 bases). Germline V gene sequence: CDR1 SGHNT, CDR2 YENEEA. This CDR3 is 14 amino acids long. V dropped 3 bases and J dropped 5 bases, with 14 bases sitting between them. The CDR3 DNA reads TGTGCCAGCAGCTTTGCCTTTACAGGGAACGAGCAGTACTTC. Its protein product is CASSFAFTGNEQYF.

The rearrangement links TRBV29-1 to TRBJ1-2; TRBD1 matches at 9 bases. V dropped 6 bases and J dropped 8; count of bases not matched to a gene: 10. Germline CDR1 is SQVTM and CDR2 is ANQGSEA. The CDR3 sequence is 13 residues long. The chain's CDR3 is CSVRGTGGDGYTF. Written as DNA, the CDR3 is TGCAGCGTCAGGGGAACAGGGGGCGACGGCTACACCTTC.

V usage is TRBV5-1 and J usage is TRBJ2-4, with 10 bases identical to TRBD2. Germline V gene data show CDR1 as SGHRS and CDR2 as YFSETQ. CDR3 size: 17 residues. V shed 4 bases, J shed 5 bases, and the junction held 12 bases outside the gene matches. The CDR3 loop is CASSPIAGGPGENIQYF. The CDR3 DNA follows: TGCGCCAGCAGCCCCATAGCGGGAGGCCCGGGGGAAAACATTCAGTACTTC.

J is TRBJ1-5 and V is TRBV7-2; 9 bases match TRBD1. CDR3 size: 16 residues. V shed 1 base and J 6 bases; nucleotides not matched to a gene: 7. Germline V gene lookup returns CDR1 SGHTA and CDR2 FQGNSA. The CDR3 DNA follows: TGTGCCAGCAGCTTAGAGGGGACAGGGTATGGTCAGCCCCAGCATTTT. It codes for CASSLEGTGYGQPQHF.

This clone was found a few times. The chain carries TRBV6-5 and TRBJ1-1; D is possibly TRBD1 (5 bases). V was pared by 8 bases and J by 4 bases, with 11 bases between. Germline loops: CDR1 MNHEY, CDR2 SVGAGI. This CDR3 spans 12 amino acids. This CDR3 is CASRQLPTEAFF. CDR3 nucleotides: TGTGCCAGCCGACAGTTACCCACTGAAGCTTTCTTT.

The chain recombines TRBV25-1 with TRBJ2-1, with TRBD2 matching over 7 bases. Trimming removed 3 bases from V and 6 bases from J; junction bases left unmatched: 8. This CDR3 is 15 amino acids long. The germline CDR1 and CDR2 sequences are MGHDK and SYGVNS. In DNA, the CDR3 is TGTGCCAGCAGTGAGCCGGGAGGACCCTTCAATGAGCAGTTCTTC. Translating it yields CASSEPGGPFNEQFF.

The table lists this clone with a few counts. The chain joins TRBV6-5 to TRBJ2-3; 10 nucleotides align to TRBD2. In germline, CDR1 is MNHEY, CDR2 SVGAGI. Trimming removed 9 bases from V and 5 bases from J; junction bases left unmatched: 5. The CDR3 is 13 residues long. CDR3 sequence reads: CASRSGGGDTQYF. In nucleotides, the CDR3 is TGTGCCAGTCGGAGCGGGGGGGGAGATACGCAGTATTTT.